The sequence of this TCR beta chain was determined in a study of cytomegalovirus exposure and HLA in healthy donors. The study, taken as a whole, reports: TCR beta chain V- and J-gene trimming was linked, in a later analysis, to a missense variant in DCLRE1C. Analysis performed later found 16,951 TCR beta sequences associated with HLA alleles at 0.05 false discovery rate.

CDR3 length: 14 amino acids. Per germline, CDR1 SGHAT and CDR2 FQNNGV. The J segment lost 9 bases and the V segment lost 0 bases, leaving 3 bases of the junction unmatched. Each donor was healthy, and each was a bone marrow donor. Primers included in the PCR were 60 Vbeta and 13 Jbeta primers. The repertoire was sequenced with immunoSEQ multiplex PCR; TCRdb's copy has only in-frame clones and lacks some. The sample holds approximately 110,000 clones, nearly 85% seen once. On this clone: Its antigen is currently unknown.

This rearrangement joins TRBV11-2 to TRBJ2-2; 8 nucleotides align to TRBD2. The sample consisted of PBMCs. This receptor was taken from a man aged 18 to 30 in good health and CMV-seronegative. CDR3 sequence reads: CASSLEFSGRELFF. CDR3 nucleotides: TGTGCCAGCAGCTTAGAATTTAGCGGGAGGGAGCTGTTTTTT. The full variable domain, rest sourced from reference TRBV11-2 and TRBJ2-2, is EAGVAQSPRYKIIEKRQSVAFWCNPISGHATLYWYQQILGQGPKLLIQFQNNGVVDDSQLPKDRFSAERLKGVDSTLKIQPAKLEDSAVYLCASSLEFSGRELFFGEGSRLTVL.